The following is a T cell receptor (beta chain) sequence with its context. Its antigen is undetermined. This sample stems from a study of T cell repertoires in cytomegalovirus infection. Germline V gene data show CDR1 as LGHNA and CDR2 as YSLEER. J lost 1 base, V lost 0 bases, and 5 bases had no gene match. This CDR3 contains 18 residues. One entry per CDR3 protein results from TCRdb running MiXCR on the reads. The profile shows 750,000 to 900,000 distinct CDR3 sequences, just under 30% of them singletons. The sequence derives from a human donor in good health (CMV status not recorded). Some clones in this sample may be carry-over from other donors' samples. Here the sequenced sample was cultured CD8+ T cells from PBMCs, taken from culture after CMV antigen stimulation. This chain connects TRBV4-3 to TRBJ2-2, with TRBD2 matching over 10 bases. The CDR3 nucleotides are TGCGCCAGCAGCCAAGAGACTAGGACTAGCGGGAACACCGGGGAGCTGTTTTTT. Its protein product is CASSQETRTSGNTGELFF.